These 3 T cell receptor beta chains came from one sample sequenced in a study of control samples from healthy donors and cancer patients. Repertoires were generated with immunoSEQ multiplex PCR, while TCRdb's copy carries only in-frame clones and drops some. The top ten clones hold about 8% of a sample with 95,000 to 100,000 clones, 75% to 90% of them seen once. Material for sequencing was blood. The receptors come from a man aged 30 to 45 in good health.

This clone has ten or more counts. The genes are TRBV24-1 and TRBJ1-2; 8 bases map to TRBD1. The germline V gene has CDR1 KGHDR and CDR2 SFDVKD. This CDR3 contains 15 residues. The V and J ends lost 3 bases and 7 bases, in that order; junction bases with no gene match: 9. In nucleotides, the CDR3 is TGTGCCACCAGTGATCCGGACAGGGCGACGTTTGGCTACACCTTC. It yields the protein CATSDPDRATFGYTF.

The gene calls are TRBV2 and TRBJ2-6, with D unresolved. With 6 bases removed from V and 2 bases from J, the gap between germline ends came to 8 bases. The V gene's germline CDR1 is SNHLY and CDR2 FYNNEI. The CDR3 runs to 14 residues. CDR3 sequence: CASSTSPGANVLTF. As DNA, the CDR3 is TGTGCCAGCAGCACCAGTCCTGGGGCCAACGTCCTGACTTTC.

This clone was counted only a few times. The chain is built from TRBV15 and TRBJ1-5; D possibly corresponds to TRBD1 (6 bases). The CDR3 length is 18 residues. Germline-derived CDR1 and CDR2 are LNHNV and YYDKDF (reference sequence). Deletions cut 3 bases from V and 5 bases from J, with 23 bases between. The DNA for the CDR3 is TGTGCCACCAGCAGTTTCCCCGGGCAGGGGACTGTAGATCAGCCCCAGCATTTT. This sequence encodes CATSSFPGQGTVDQPQHF.